Below, 20 T cell receptor beta chains from the same sample are listed, as sequenced in a study of blood T cell repertoires in COVID-19. This table comes from immunoSEQ multiplex PCR, and its TCRdb copy is limited to in-frame clones, with some not included. The repertoire holds roughly 300,000 clones, with more than 75% as singletons. Material: peripheral blood. Receptor source: a woman between 50 and 59 years old who had recovered from COVID-19.

This clone has only one observation. The rearrangement links TRBV7-3 to TRBJ2-5; D possibly corresponds to TRBD1 (6 bases). The CDR3 runs to 13 residues. V was cut by 5 bases and J by 2 bases, with 9 bases left in between. CDR1 SGHTA and CDR2 FQGTGA come from the germline V gene. In nucleotides, the CDR3 is TGTGCCAGCAGCAGAGGACAGCAAGAGACCCAGTACTTC. Its protein is CASSRGQQETQYF.

The table lists this clone with a count of one. The CDR3 nucleotides are TGTGCCATAACCCGGGACAGGGGATCCGGGGACGGTGGCTACACCTTC. It encodes CAITRDRGSGDGGYTF. V is TRBV10-3 and J is TRBJ1-2; the match to TRBD1 covers 10 bases. The CDR3 extends over 16 amino acids. Trimming took 9 bases from V and 7 from J; bases not matched to a gene: 17. CDR1 and CDR2 from the germline V gene are ENHRY and SYGVKD.

V and J are TRBV30 and TRBJ1-6, with TRBD1 matching 7 bases. Looked up from germline, CDR1 is GTSNPN and CDR2 is SVGIG (reference sequence). The CDR3 has 13 residues. J gave up 7 bases and V 4 bases, and 4 bases lay outside the gene matches. The CDR3 reads CAWTGQPNSPLHF. The CDR3 DNA follows: TGTGCCTGGACGGGACAGCCAAATTCACCCCTCCACTTT. Full variable domain (rest looked up from reference TRBV30 and TRBJ1-6): SQTIHQWPATLVQPVGSPLSLECTVEGTSNPNLYWYRQAAGRGLQLLFYSVGIGQISSEVPQNLSASRPQDRQFILSSKKLLLSDSGFYLCAWTGQPNSPLHFGNGTRLTVT.

This clone showed up just once. The genes are TRBV6-5 and TRBJ1-2, with unresolved D. Trimming took 2 bases from V and 2 from J, leaving 6 bases between them. The CDR3 runs 13 residues. Per the germline V gene, CDR1 is MNHEY and CDR2 is SVGAGI. The CDR3 region has the DNA TGTGCCAGCAGTTACGAGAGAAACTATGGCTACACCTTC. Translated: CASSYERNYGYTF.

The chain joins TRBV6-1 to TRBJ1-6; 8 nucleotides agree with TRBD1. Losses at the gene ends were 3 bases for V and 3 bases for J; bases not matched to a gene: 1. The length of the CDR3 is 15 residues. In germline, CDR1 is MNHNS, CDR2 SASEGT. CDR3 nucleotide sequence: TGTGCCAGCAGTGACGGACAGGGCTATAATTCACCCCTCCACTTT. It yields the protein CASSDGQGYNSPLHF.

V is TRBV6-2 or TRBV6-3 and J is TRBJ1-5; 7 bases are a match to TRBD1. Germline CDR1 reads MNHEY; CDR2 reads SVGEGT. V lost 6 bases to trimming and J lost 2 bases; unmatched junction nucleotides: 10. This CDR3 contains 16 residues. The CDR3 DNA reads as TGTGCCAGCAGCTCAAACAGGGGTTTGGGCAATCAGCCCCAGCATTTT. Protein: CASSSNRGLGNQPQHF.

A word on this clone: This sample also contains other DNA sequences that code for the same CDR3. V and J are TRBV19 and TRBJ2-3; 7 bases are shared with TRBD1. The CDR3 totals 13 residues. V gave up 4 bases and J gave up 4 bases; unmatched junction bases: 2. Germline V gene sequence: CDR1 LNHDA, CDR2 SQIVND (reference sequence). CDR3 sequence (DNA): TGTGCCAGTAGTACGCAGGGGGCAGATACGCAGTATTTT. Its translation: CASSTQGADTQYF.

This clone was detected only a few times. The chain couples TRBV14 to TRBJ1-2, with D possibly TRBD1 on 5 matching bases. CDR3 length: 14 residues. Germline values: CDR1 SGHDN, CDR2 FVKESK. Trimming removed 1 base from V and 2 bases from J, with 8 bases in between. Written as DNA, the CDR3 is TGTGCCAGCAGCCAAGGGCGACAGAACTATGGCTACACCTTC. It is translated as CASSQGRQNYGYTF.

With respect to this clone: A read error may account for a junction end that differs from germline. The chain links TRBV7-3 to TRBJ1-2, with 9 bases identical to TRBD1. The CDR3 runs 12 residues. Looked up from germline, CDR1 is SGHTA and CDR2 is FQGTGA. The CDR3 sequence: CASSLTGGGYTF. CDR3 coding DNA: TGTGCCAGCAGCCTAACAGGGGGCGGCTACACCTTC. The variable domain in full, with the rest retrieved from reference TRBV7-3 and TRBJ1-2, is GAGVSQTPSNKVTEKGKYVELRCDPISGHTALYWYRQSLGQGPEFLIYFQGTGAADDSGLPNDRFFAVRPEGSVSTLKIQRTERGDSAVYLCASSLTGGGYTFGSGTRLTVV.

Written as DNA, the CDR3 is TGCAGCGTGATCCAGGGGGGCGGGCTGGAAGCTTTCTTT. Translation: CSVIQGGGLEAFF. The J gene is TRBJ1-1, the V gene TRBV29-1; 7 bases agree with TRBD1. Germline-derived CDR1 and CDR2 are SQVTM and ANQGSEA. The CDR3 has 13 residues. The V gene end was trimmed by 6 bases and the J gene end by 8 bases; junction bases not matched to a gene: 12.

This chain connects TRBV15 to TRBJ1-4, with no clear D. The germline V gene encodes CDR1 LNHNV and CDR2 YYDKDF (reference sequence). This CDR3 region has 15 residues. Between the trimmed V and J ends, which lost 1 base and 7 bases, there was a span of 13 bases. DNA for the CDR3: TGTGCCACCAGCAGAGCCCGGTGGGGAGGTGAAAAACTGTTTTTT. It encodes CATSRARWGGEKLFF.

This clone was seen a single time. The rearrangement joins TRBV4-2 to TRBJ2-5; 9 nucleotides line up with TRBD2. Germline V gene lookup returns CDR1 LGHNA and CDR2 YNFKEQ. The CDR3 has 17 amino acids. V trimming: 2 bases; J trimming: 4 bases; junction bases outside the gene matches: 11. CDR3 in DNA: TGTGCCAGCAGCCAACCCCGGACTTGGCGGGGGGGAGAGACCCAGTACTTC. Encoded protein: CASSQPRTWRGGETQYF.

The chain carries TRBV21-1 and TRBJ1-4; TRBD1 was called by the table and not checked on the DNA. TRBV21-1 is labeled a pseudogene. CDR3 length equals 14 residues. The CDR3: CASSKGQCREKLFF. The CDR3 nucleotides read TGTGCCAGCAGCAAAGGACAGTGCAGGGAAAAACTGTTTTTT.

CDR3 in DNA: TGTGCCTGGAGCAGGGGCAATATCTACGAGCAGTACTTC. Translating gives CAWSRGNIYEQYF. The V gene is TRBV30, the J gene TRBJ2-7; D is possibly TRBD1 (6 bases). The CDR3 is 13 amino acids. Germline loops: CDR1 GTSNPN, CDR2 SVGIG (reference sequence). V lost 3 bases and J 3 bases, leaving 12 bases between the germline ends.

The J gene is TRBJ1-3, the V gene TRBV5-6, with no clear D. Looked up from germline, CDR1 is SGHDT and CDR2 is YYEEEE. Deletions cut 4 bases from V and 0 bases from J, with 8 bases between. The CDR3 is made up of 14 amino acids. CDR3 DNA sequence: TGTGCCAGCAGCCTAATCGGCTCTGGAAACACCATATATTTT. Translated, it gives CASSLIGSGNTIYF.

V gene TRBV7-2 combines with J gene TRBJ2-7; D not resolved. V was shortened by 5 bases and J by 3 bases, with 8 bases between the two germline ends. The CDR3 has 12 residues. Germline CDR1 is SGHTA and CDR2 is FQGNSA. The CDR3 nucleotides are TGTGCCAGCAGCCTCTTATTCTACGAGCAGTACTTC. Protein product: CASSLLFYEQYF.

Details on this clone: Other DNA sequences in the same sample also yield this CDR3. The chain uses TRBV27 and TRBJ2-7, with 10 bases that match TRBD1. Germline CDR1 MNHEY, CDR2 SMNVEV (reference sequence). The CDR3 length is 15 residues. Unmatched junction bases numbered 1, after V lost 0 bases and J lost 2 bases. CDR3 in DNA: TGTGCCAGCAGTTTATCGGGGACAGGGGCCTACGAGCAGTACTTC. Its protein product is CASSLSGTGAYEQYF.

The genes are TRBV9 and TRBJ1-1, with D possibly being TRBD1 (6 bases). V lost 0 bases, J lost 4 bases, and 13 bases lay in between. The CDR3 runs to 15 residues. From germline, CDR1 is SGDLS and CDR2 YYNGEE. CDR3 DNA: TGTGCCAGCAGCGTAGTTTTCGGGGACATCACTGAAGCTTTCTTT. Protein: CASSVVFGDITEAFF.

J is TRBJ1-2 and V is TRBV5-6, with TRBD1 matching 8 bases. The CDR3 has 14 amino acids. From germline, CDR1 is SGHDT and CDR2 YYEEEE. After removal of 6 bases from V and 5 bases from J, the junction contained 9 bases not matched to a gene. CDR3 DNA sequence: TGTGCCAGCACCCAATGGCAGGGGGCGTATGGCTACACCTTC. Translating it yields CASTQWQGAYGYTF. The complete variable domain, with remaining parts taken from reference TRBV5-6 and TRBJ1-2, reads DAGVTQSPTHLIKTRGQQVTLRCSPKSGHDTVSWYQQALGQGPQFIFQYYEEEERQRGNFPDRFSGHQFPNYSSELNVNALLLGDSALYLCASTQWQGAYGYTFGSGTRLTVV.

This sequence joins TRBV5-4 and TRBJ1-2; D might be TRBD1 (6 bases). V was trimmed by 4 bases and J by 3 bases, leaving 16 bases between them. The germline V gene has CDR1 SGHNT and CDR2 YYREEE (reference sequence). The CDR3 loop spans 15 amino acids. The CDR3 DNA follows: TGTGCCAGCAGCCCCGGATCAGGGGTCGACTATGGCTACACCTTC. It encodes CASSPGSGVDYGYTF.